The 27 T cell receptor beta chains presented below share a single source sample, sequenced in a study of T cells in Graves' hyperthyroidism and ophthalmopathy. It was RNA transcripts that yielded the amplified TCR beta CDR3 regions. HTBI primers were the set used in a first-round RT-PCR of the TCR CDR3. In TCRdb, the multiplex PCR reads were re-called with MiXCR into one record per CDR3 protein. The sample yields roughly 290,000 distinct CDR3 sequences, roughly 13% seen once. Material for sequencing was blood. The receptors here all came from a woman younger than 45 with Graves' hyperthyroidism that later progressed to Graves' ophthalmopathy.

This clonotype appeared many times. The chain carries TRBV2 and TRBJ2-2; the D gene is possibly TRBD2 (5 bases). V was cut by 6 bases and J by 4 bases, with 9 bases left in between. The CDR3 has 13 residues. From germline, CDR1 is SNHLY and CDR2 FYNNEI. CDR3 amino acids: CASRWETTGELFF. CDR3 sequence (DNA): TGTGCCAGCAGGTGGGAGACCACCGGGGAGCTGTTTTTT.

The table lists this clonotype with many counts. The chain employs TRBV6-2 or TRBV6-3 and TRBJ2-7; 9 bases agree with TRBD1. Per the germline V gene, CDR1 is MNHEY and CDR2 is SVGEGT. Trimming removed 4 bases from V and 1 base from J; junction bases left unmatched: 5. The CDR3 has 15 amino acids. For the CDR3, the DNA is TGTGCCAGCAGTTCTCCGGGACAGGGTTCCTACGAGCAGTACTTC. It encodes CASSSPGQGSYEQYF.

This clonotype occurred many times. V is TRBV18 and J is TRBJ1-6; 10 bases are a match to TRBD1. Germline CDR1 is KGHSH and CDR2 is LQKENI. The CDR3 is 17 residues long. The junction had 9 bases not matched to a gene; V was cut back by 6 bases and J by 4 bases. The CDR3 coding sequence is TGTGCCAGCTCCCCAACTCGACAGGGGGCATATAATTCACCCCTCCACTTT. Protein: CASSPTRQGAYNSPLHF. The variable domain in full, with the rest retrieved from reference TRBV18 and TRBJ1-6, is NAGVMQNPRHLVRRRGQEARLRCSPMKGHSHVYWYRQLPEEGLKFMVYLQKENIIDESGMPKERFSAEFPKEGPSILRIQQVVRGDSAAYFCASSPTRQGAYNSPLHFGNGTRLTVT.

There are many counts of this clonotype. The genes are TRBV18 and TRBJ1-2, with D tentatively TRBD1 (6 bases). CDR3 size: 14 residues. The germline gives CDR1 KGHSH, CDR2 LQKENI. Trimming stripped 3 bases from V and 3 bases from J, with 11 bases between. CDR3 coding DNA: TGTGCCAGCTCACCCCAGACAGGAGACTATGGCTACACCTTC. It translates to CASSPQTGDYGYTF. The whole variable domain, filled in from reference TRBV18 and TRBJ1-2, reads NAGVMQNPRHLVRRRGQEARLRCSPMKGHSHVYWYRQLPEEGLKFMVYLQKENIIDESGMPKERFSAEFPKEGPSILRIQQVVRGDSAAYFCASSPQTGDYGYTFGSGTRLTVV.

This clonotype was observed at least ten times. The chain couples TRBV4-2 to TRBJ2-1, with 8 positions matching TRBD2. CDR1 is LGHNA, CDR2 YNFKEQ, per germline. CDR3 length: 16 residues. V shed 0 bases and J 3 bases; nucleotides not matched to a gene: 4. The CDR3: CASSQEGGRIYNEQFF. CDR3 DNA sequence: TGTGCCAGCAGCCAAGAAGGCGGGAGGATCTACAATGAGCAGTTCTTC.

This rearrangement joins TRBV2 to TRBJ1-2; D is undetermined. V lost 3 bases, J lost 0 bases, and 17 bases lay in between. The CDR3 loop spans 17 amino acids. Germline assignment: CDR1 SNHLY and CDR2 FYNNEI. This CDR3 is CASSDGRHHLSNYGYTF. The CDR3 region has the DNA TGTGCCAGCAGTGACGGACGGCACCACCTCTCTAACTATGGCTACACCTTC.

This clonotype came up many times. The J gene is TRBJ2-7, the V gene TRBV10-3; 12 bases match TRBD2. Germline values: CDR1 ENHRY, CDR2 SYGVKD. The CDR3 is made up of 15 amino acids. The junction had 5 bases not matched to a gene; V was cut back by 2 bases and J by 6 bases. Written as DNA, the CDR3 is TGTGCCATCAGTGAGGGACTAGCGGGATATGGCGAGCAGTACTTC. This sequence encodes CAISEGLAGYGEQYF.

The chain recombines TRBV20-1 with TRBJ1-2, with D maybe TRBD1 (6 bases). CDR1 is DFQATT, CDR2 SNEGSKA, per germline (reference sequence). There are 12 residues in the CDR3. In DNA, the CDR3 is TGCAGAGGGGGGGGGGGATCAGGTGGCTACACCTTC. Encoded protein: CRGGGGSGGYTF.

This sequence joins TRBV5-8 and TRBJ2-2; TRBD2 matches 7 bases. J lost 2 bases, V lost 8 bases, and 18 bases had no gene match. The CDR3 runs 18 residues. CDR1 is SGHTS and CDR2 is YDEGEE in the germline V gene. CDR3 sequence (DNA): TGTGCCAGACCACAACTCGCTTCTAGCGGCCGCAACACCGGGGAGCTGTTTTTT. It translates to CARPQLASSGRNTGELFF.

This clonotype was seen at least ten times. The rearrangement joins TRBV28 to TRBJ2-4; 8 positions match TRBD1. The J segment lost 4 bases and the V segment lost 5 bases, leaving 7 bases of the junction unmatched. CDR1 and CDR2 (germline): MDHEN, SYDVKM. CDR3 length: 15 amino acids. The CDR3 reads CASSLPGQGKNIQYF. CDR3 in DNA: TGTGCCAGCAGTCTGCCTGGACAGGGAAAAAACATTCAGTACTTC.

The chain carries TRBV14 and TRBJ1-4; no clear D gene. V was shortened by 5 bases and J by 5 bases, with 6 bases between the two germline ends. The CDR3 length is 12 residues. CDR1 and CDR2 from the germline V gene are SGHDN and FVKESK. The chain's CDR3 is CASSTSNEKLFF. In DNA, the CDR3 is TGTGCCAGCAGCACTTCAAATGAAAAACTGTTTTTT.

This clonotype was counted many times. CDR3 sequence: CSVHLRGSYNEQFF. DNA of the CDR3: TGCAGCGTCCACCTGCGGGGTTCCTACAATGAGCAGTTCTTC. This chain links TRBV29-1 with TRBJ2-1; TRBD2 is a possible D gene (6 bases). The V and J ends lost 6 bases and 1 base respectively, with 13 bases between them. CDR3 length: 14 amino acids. The V gene's germline CDR1 is SQVTM and CDR2 ANQGSEA.

This clonotype was detected ten times or more. The chain employs TRBV7-6 and TRBJ2-7; D gene uncertain. V lost 4 bases, J lost 4 bases, and 11 bases lay in between. The CDR3 has 13 amino acids. From germline, CDR1 is SGHVS and CDR2 FNYEAQ. DNA of the CDR3: TGTGCCAGCAGCTGGACCCATGGTTACGAGCAGTACTTC. It translates to CASSWTHGYEQYF.

This clonotype was seen many times. The chain combines TRBV7-8 with TRBJ1-2, with a weak D call TRBD1 (5 bases). Trimming shortened V by 1 base and J by 4 bases, and 16 bases separated the two germline ends. The length of the CDR3 is 16 residues. Germline assignment: CDR1 SGHVS and CDR2 FQNEAQ. The DNA for the CDR3 is TGTGCCAGCAGCTTAGATGTCGGGGCGGCCGGCTATGGCTACACCTTC. It encodes CASSLDVGAAGYGYTF.

This clonotype was found many times. The gene calls are TRBV20-1 and TRBJ2-7, with 8 nucleotides matching TRBD2. After removal of 6 bases from V and 4 bases from J, the junction contained 5 bases not matched to a gene. From germline, CDR1 is DFQATT and CDR2 SNEGSKA (reference sequence). The CDR3 is 12 amino acids. CDR3 nucleotide sequence: TGCAGTGCCTTAAGCGGGAGTTACGAGCAGTACTTC. Protein product: CSALSGSYEQYF.

This clonotype was recorded at least ten times. The chain employs TRBV6-1 and TRBJ2-7, with D possibly matching TRBD1 (5 bases). Germline loops: CDR1 MNHNS, CDR2 SASEGT. Trimming left V 7 bases short and J 2 bases short, with 15 bases between. The CDR3 consists of 14 residues. Here the CDR3 DNA reads TGTGCCAGCATACCCAACAGGATTCCCTACGAGCAGTACTTC. It is translated as CASIPNRIPYEQYF.

This sequence joins TRBV19 and TRBJ1-4; unclear D gene. Between the trimmed V and J ends, which lost 4 bases and 7 bases, there was a span of 7 bases. This CDR3 is built from 12 residues. Germline V gene data show CDR1 as LNHDA and CDR2 as SQIVND (reference sequence). The chain's CDR3 is CASSRRFEKLFF. In DNA, the CDR3 is TGTGCCAGTAGTAGGAGATTTGAAAAACTGTTTTTT.

This clonotype turned up a few times. This chain connects TRBV24-1 to TRBJ2-1; TRBD2 agrees at 10 bases. The CDR3 is made up of 15 amino acids. CDR1 KGHDR and CDR2 SFDVKD come from the germline V gene. V lost 8 bases and J lost 7; bases outside the gene matches: 10. CDR3 nucleotide sequence: TGTGCCACCAAATTGCTAGCGGGAGTTCATAATGAGCAGTTCTTC. Amino acid sequence: CATKLLAGVHNEQFF.

This clonotype appeared a few times. A much larger clonotype is one base distant, so this may be a read error. This rearrangement joins TRBV6-1 to TRBJ2-5; 7 nucleotides agree with TRBD2. The CDR3 has 15 amino acids. The germline V gene encodes CDR1 MNHNS and CDR2 SASEGT. The CDR3 DNA reads TGTGCCAGCGGGAACAGACTCTCCCTAGCGGAGACCCAGCACTTC. The encoded protein is CASGNRLSLAETQHF.

This clonotype showed up many times. The V and J genes are TRBV12-3 or TRBV12-4 and TRBJ2-5; TRBD2 agrees at 11 bases. Germline trimming cut 6 bases from V and 5 bases from J; bases unmatched to any gene: 8. This CDR3 has 15 residues. CDR3 nucleotides: TGTGCCAGCAGCCCACGGCTAGCGGGAGGTGAGACCCAGTACTTC. Its translation is CASSPRLAGGETQYF.

The rearrangement joins TRBV19 to TRBJ2-5, with D uncertain. In germline, CDR1 is LNHDA, CDR2 SQIVND (reference sequence). With 3 bases removed from V and 3 bases from J, the gap between germline ends came to 5 bases. This CDR3 is 12 amino acids long. CDR3 DNA: TGTGCCAGTAGTATGGTCAAAGAGACCCAGTACTTC. This translates into CASSMVKETQYF.

This chain connects TRBV5-1 to TRBJ2-7; 10 nucleotides agree with TRBD2. This CDR3 spans 16 amino acids. The V gene end was trimmed by 0 bases and the J gene end by 3 bases; junction bases not matched to a gene: 6. Germline lookup yields CDR1 SGHRS and CDR2 YFSETQ. The DNA for the CDR3 is TGCGCCAGCAGCTTGGATGGGCCTAGCGGGAGCTACGAGCAGTACTTC. The encoded protein is CASSLDGPSGSYEQYF.

This clonotype was observed at least ten times. The chain combines TRBV29-1 with TRBJ1-1; D may be TRBD1 (5 bases). Germline V CDR1 and CDR2: SQVTM, ANQGSEA. V lost 8 bases to trimming and J lost 6 bases, with 25 bases between them. The CDR3 covers 15 residues. CDR3 nucleotide sequence: TGCAGCACCTCCTCAGCCGTGGGACTTACTGCTGAAGCTTTCTTT. Its translation: CSTSSAVGLTAEAFF.

This clonotype appeared a few times. The chain employs TRBV19 and TRBJ2-2; D tentatively reads TRBD1 or TRBD2 (6 bases each). V lost 3 bases and J lost 5, with 16 bases in between. The CDR3 has 16 amino acids. CDR1 is LNHDA and CDR2 is SQIVND in the germline V gene (reference sequence). CDR3 amino acids: CASSIFAQGGTGELFF. CDR3 nucleotides: TGTGCCAGTAGTATTTTTGCACAGGGAGGAACCGGGGAGCTGTTTTTT.

The sample holds many counts of this clonotype. The rearrangement joins TRBV7-9 to TRBJ2-7, with D hard to call. The CDR3 is made up of 13 amino acids. Trimming cost V 5 bases and J 0 bases, with 8 bases left between them. Germline V gene lookup returns CDR1 SEHNR and CDR2 FQNEAQ (reference sequence). In nucleotides, the CDR3 is TGTGCCAGCAGCGGCCCTTACTCCTACGAGCAGTACTTC. Translation: CASSGPYSYEQYF.

This clonotype was observed at least ten times. V gene TRBV6-2 or TRBV6-3 combines with J gene TRBJ2-1; D is unresolved. The length of the CDR3 is 11 residues. The V end lost 5 bases, the J end lost 10 bases, and 9 bases lay between the germline ends. Per the germline V gene, CDR1 is MNHEY and CDR2 is SVGEGT. The CDR3 nucleotides are TGTGCCAGCAGTCACCCGCGGGAGCAGTTCTTC. This encodes CASSHPREQFF.

The chain recombines TRBV9 with TRBJ2-7; the D gene is possibly TRBD1 (7 bases). The V end lost 3 bases, the J end lost 5 bases, and 18 bases lay between the germline ends. The CDR3 is 15 residues long. CDR1 and CDR2 (germline): SGDLS, YYNGEE. This CDR3 is CASSAPSGRGDEQYF. CDR3 coding DNA: TGTGCCAGCAGCGCTCCCTCGGGCAGGGGGGACGAGCAGTACTTC.